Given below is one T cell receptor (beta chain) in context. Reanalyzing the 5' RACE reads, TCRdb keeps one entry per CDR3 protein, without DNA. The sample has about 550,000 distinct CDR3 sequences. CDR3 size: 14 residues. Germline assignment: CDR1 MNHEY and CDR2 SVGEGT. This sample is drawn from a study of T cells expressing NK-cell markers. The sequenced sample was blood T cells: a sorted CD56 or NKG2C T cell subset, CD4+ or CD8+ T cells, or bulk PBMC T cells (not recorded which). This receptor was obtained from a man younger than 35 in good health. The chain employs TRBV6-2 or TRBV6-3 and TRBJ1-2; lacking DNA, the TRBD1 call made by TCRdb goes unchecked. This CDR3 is CASSYDRWGYGYTF.